The clone carrying this T cell receptor beta chain was recorded at least ten times. The antigen is unknown. TCRdb reprocessed the reads with MiXCR, giving one entry per CDR3 protein. The data contain under 850,000 distinct CDR3 sequences, about 33% of them singletons. This entry is derived from a study of T cell repertoires in cytomegalovirus infection. From germline, CDR1 is SGHTA and CDR2 FQGNSA. This CDR3 is built from 16 residues. V gave up 1 base and J gave up 4 bases; unmatched junction bases: 7. Overall study results and limits: Identification of carriers of CMV plus the relevant HLA was achieved through cumulative public TCR beta family frequency.

This clonotype was sampled from a human donor in good health (CMV status not recorded). Some clones in this sample may be carry-over from other donors' samples. Sequenced material: cultured PBMCs, taken from culture after CMV antigen stimulation. V usage is TRBV7-2 and J usage is TRBJ2-7, with 10 bases lining up with TRBD2. The CDR3 sequence is CASSLGPAGGGYEQYF. For the CDR3, the DNA is TGTGCCAGCAGCTTAGGGCCAGCGGGGGGGGGATACGAGCAGTACTTC. The full variable domain, rest sourced from reference TRBV7-2 and TRBJ2-7, is GAGVSQSPSNKVTEKGKDVELRCDPISGHTALYWYRQSLGQGLEFLIYFQGNSAPDKSGLPSDRFSAERTGGSVSTLTIQRTQQEDSAVYLCASSLGPAGGGYEQYFGPGTRLTVT.